This passage covers 3 T cell receptor beta chains from one sample sequenced in a study of blood T cells in healthy people across ages. It was with a sample-barcoded 5' primer and a J-beta primer mix that a second PCR of about 6 to 12 cycles was run. One entry per CDR3 protein results from TCRdb running MiXCR on the 5' RACE reads. The sample carries fewer than 1,000,000 distinct CDR3 sequences, more than 40% recorded once. The specimen was blood. The source of these receptors is a man between 60 and 75 years old in good health.

V and J are TRBV27 and TRBJ2-4, with D possibly matching TRBD1 (6 bases). There are 15 residues in the CDR3. Trimming removed 3 bases from V and 0 bases from J, with 9 bases in between. CDR1 is MNHEY and CDR2 is SMNVEV in the germline V gene (reference sequence). The CDR3 protein is CASSFTGLAKNIQYF. CDR3 nucleotide sequence: TGTGCCAGCAGTTTCACAGGGCTAGCCAAAAACATTCAGTACTTC.

This clonotype has a single count. This rearrangement joins TRBV12-3 or TRBV12-4 to TRBJ2-2; TRBD1 aligns across 7 bases. The CDR3 totals 15 residues. The J segment lost 5 bases and the V segment lost 6 bases, leaving 9 bases of the junction unmatched. The CDR3 nucleotides read TGTGCCAGCAGCCCCCGGACAGGATGGACCGGGGAGCTGTTTTTT. Encoded protein: CASSPRTGWTGELFF.

This clonotype was detected only a few times. The chain uses TRBV20-1 and TRBJ2-5, with D tentatively TRBD2 (5 bases). Germline V lookup: CDR1 DFQATT, CDR2 SNEGSKA (reference sequence). The V gene lost 6 bases and the J gene lost 2 bases, with 13 bases spanning the gap. The CDR3 totals 13 residues. CDR3 bases: TGCAGTGCCCCCTCCCGGGATCAAGAGACCCAGTACTTC. Translated: CSAPSRDQETQYF.